These T cell receptor beta chains were read from a single sample in a study of cytomegalovirus exposure and HLA in healthy donors. Generated by immunoSEQ multiplex PCR, the TCRdb table keeps only in-frame clones and is missing some. The sample carries some 140,000 clones, 70% to 80% recorded once. The sample consisted of PBMCs. The receptors were sampled from a female donor in good health and CMV-seronegative. The CDR3 runs from the conserved cysteine through the conserved F or W. D genes are given only for firm matches. Clone sizes are given selectively: once, few, many, or a class where the clone is expanded.

j_gene,abundance,d_gene,v_gene,CDR3aa,CDR3nt
TRBJ1-5,-,-,TRBV4-1,CASSQEESHSQPQHF,TGCGCCAGCAGCCAAGAAGAGAGCCATAGTCAGCCCCAGCATTTT
TRBJ1-5,-,TRBD1,TRBV7-2,CASSSTGTKQPQHF,TGTGCCAGCAGCTCGACAGGGACGAAGCAGCCCCAGCATTTT
TRBJ1-1,-,-,TRBV5-1,CASSFRGGTWGRTEAFF,TGCGCCAGCAGCTTTCGAGGTGGGACATGGGGGCGGACTGAAGCTTTCTTT
TRBJ1-1,-,-,TRBV19,CASSPPQYNTEAFF,TGTGCCAGTAGTCCACCACAGTATAACACTGAAGCTTTCTTT
TRBJ2-5,-,TRBD1,TRBV7-2,CASSMGQRETQYF,TGTGCCAGCAGCATGGGACAGCGAGAGACCCAGTACTTC
TRBJ1-2,-,TRBD1,TRBV18,CASSPSGQGGYTF,TGTGCCAGCTCACCATCAGGACAGGGAGGCTACACCTTC
TRBJ2-5,-,TRBD1,TRBV5-8,CASSQGEETQYF,TGTGCCAGCAGCCAGGGGGAAGAGACCCAGTACTTC
TRBJ2-1,-,TRBD2,TRBV10-3,CAISASTSGRAHNEQFF,TGTGCCATCAGTGCCTCCACAAGCGGGAGGGCCCACAATGAGCAGTTCTTC
TRBJ2-1,once,TRBD2,TRBV4-1,CASSQGPLAGWYNEQFF,TGCGCCAGCAGCCAAGGGCCACTAGCGGGATGGTACAATGAGCAGTTCTTC
TRBJ1-5,-,-,TRBV11-3,CASSFTSGEPQHF,TGTGCCAGCAGCTTTACCTCGGGGGAGCCCCAGCATTTT
TRBJ2-6,-,-,TRBV7-9,CASSFLGRGPSGANVLTF,TGTGCCAGCAGCTTTCTGGGCAGGGGACCCTCTGGGGCCAACGTCCTGACTTTC
TRBJ2-3,-,TRBD2,TRBV30,CACRLAGAADTQYF,TGTGCCTGCCGACTAGCGGGAGCGGCAGATACGCAGTATTTT
TRBJ2-1,-,-,TRBV5-1,CASSSKSTGSYNEQFF,TGCGCCAGCAGCTCCAAATCGACAGGATCCTACAATGAGCAGTTCTTC
TRBJ2-7,few,TRBD1,TRBV5-1,CASSSGQGASEQYF,TGCGCCAGCAGCTCGGGACAGGGGGCGAGCGAGCAGTACTTC
TRBJ2-1,-,-,TRBV7-6,CASSLGPAMGARLDEQFF,TGTGCCAGCAGCTTAGGACCAGCAATGGGGGCGCGTTTGGATGAGCAGTTCTTC
TRBJ2-1,-,-,TRBV7-2,CASSPRIENNEQFF,TGTGCCAGCAGCCCGAGGATTGAGAACAATGAGCAGTTCTTC
TRBJ1-5,-,-,TRBV21-1,CASSKVTGDQPQHF,TGTGCCAGCAGCAAAGTGACAGGCGATCAGCCCCAGCATTTT
TRBJ1-2,-,-,TRBV29-1,CSVGGGDYGYTF,TGCAGCGTTGGGGGCGGCGACTATGGCTACACCTTC
TRBJ2-7,-,-,TRBV6-5,CASSSRNSYEQYF,TGTGCCAGCAGTTCCAGGAACTCCTACGAGCAGTACTTC
TRBJ2-1,-,TRBD2,TRBV27,CASSPASGGGYNEQFF,TGTGCCAGCAGCCCCGCTAGCGGGGGGGGCTACAATGAGCAGTTCTTC
TRBJ2-1,-,-,TRBV11-3,CASSAEGYEQFF,TGTGCCAGCAGCGCTGAGGGCTATGAGCAGTTCTTC
TRBJ2-5,-,TRBD2,TRBV5-6,CASSGPPGLAGEGETQYF,TGTGCCAGCAGCGGACCTCCGGGACTAGCGGGGGAGGGAGAGACCCAGTACTTC
TRBJ2-6,-,-,TRBV2,CASRPLAYGANVLTF,TGTGCCAGCAGGCCTCTAGCATACGGGGCCAACGTCCTGACTTTC
TRBJ1-5,-,TRBD1,TRBV6-5,CASSPNRGFQPQHF,TGTGCCAGCAGTCCCAACAGGGGGTTCCAGCCCCAGCATTTT
TRBJ1-2,-,-,TRBV11-2,CASSLSGMTRGYTF,TGTGCCAGCAGCTTATCAGGGATGACGCGGGGCTACACCTTC
TRBJ1-2,-,-,TRBV7-3,CASSPGTLYGYTF,TGTGCCAGCAGCCCCGGGACACTCTATGGCTACACCTTC
TRBJ1-4,few,-,TRBV4-3,CASSQNGGNTNEKLFF,TGCGCCAGCAGCCAAAACGGGGGGAACACTAATGAAAAACTGTTTTTT
TRBJ2-7,-,TRBD2,TRBV6-5,CASSYSGSGSTEQYF,TGTGCCAGCAGTTACTCGGGTAGCGGGTCAACCGAGCAGTACTTC
TRBJ2-3,-,-,TRBV7-9,CASSRVENTDTQYF,TGTGCCAGCAGCCGCGTGGAGAACACAGATACGCAGTATTTT
TRBJ1-5,-,-,TRBV28,CASSPGGTTHQPQHF,TGTGCCAGCAGTCCTGGAGGGACCACACATCAGCCCCAGCATTTT
TRBJ1-1,-,TRBD1,TRBV10-2,CASSESDRAAEAFF,TGCGCCAGCAGTGAGTCCGACAGGGCGGCTGAAGCTTTCTTT
TRBJ2-7,few,-,TRBV19,CASRFEDTHYEQYF,TGTGCCAGTAGATTTGAGGACACTCACTACGAGCAGTACTTC
TRBJ2-1,-,TRBD2,TRBV29-1,CSVGAGGGGSYNEQFF,TGCAGCGTGGGTGCGGGAGGGGGAGGCTCCTACAATGAGCAGTTCTTC
TRBJ1-1,few,-,TRBV18,CASSGTRKNTEAFF,TGTGCCAGCTCAGGGACAAGGAAGAACACTGAAGCTTTCTTT
TRBJ2-1,-,-,TRBV2,CASSAGRRLALNEQFF,TGTGCCAGCAGTGCGGGCCGGCGGCTAGCTCTCAATGAGCAGTTCTTC
TRBJ2-5,-,-,TRBV4-1,CASSQVDLAKTQYF,TGCGCCAGCAGCCAAGTTGATCTGGCAAAGACCCAGTACTTC
TRBJ2-7,few,-,TRBV30,CAWSARSEQYF,TGTGCCTGGAGTGCCAGGTCGGAGCAGTACTTC
TRBJ2-5,-,-,TRBV2,CASSDTQFAETQYF,TGTGCCAGCAGTGATACGCAGTTCGCAGAGACCCAGTACTTC
TRBJ1-1,-,TRBD1,TRBV9,CASSVVPTGVGEAFF,TGTGCCAGCAGCGTAGTCCCGACAGGGGTGGGTGAAGCTTTCTTT
TRBJ1-3,-,-,TRBV10-1,CARREAPPPGNTIYF,TGCGCCAGGCGGGAGGCTCCTCCACCTGGAAACACCATATATTTT
TRBJ1-5,-,-,TRBV27,CASSPGAGYPQHF,TGTGCCAGCAGTCCAGGTGCGGGTTATCCCCAGCATTTT
TRBJ2-1,-,-,TRBV29-1,CSVEIGGQGGDEQFF,TGCAGCGTTGAAATTGGAGGGCAGGGAGGCGATGAGCAGTTCTTC
TRBJ2-1,-,-,TRBV30,CAWSPGQPQGQFF,TGTGCCTGGAGTCCTGGACAGCCCCAGGGGCAGTTCTTC
TRBJ1-6,-,-,TRBV27,CASSPRTAYNSPLHF,TGTGCCAGCAGTCCAAGGACAGCTTATAATTCACCCCTCCACTTT
TRBJ2-4,-,-,TRBV7-9,CASSWIRGLKNIQYF,TGTGCCAGCAGCTGGATCCGGGGTCTCAAAAACATTCAGTACTTC